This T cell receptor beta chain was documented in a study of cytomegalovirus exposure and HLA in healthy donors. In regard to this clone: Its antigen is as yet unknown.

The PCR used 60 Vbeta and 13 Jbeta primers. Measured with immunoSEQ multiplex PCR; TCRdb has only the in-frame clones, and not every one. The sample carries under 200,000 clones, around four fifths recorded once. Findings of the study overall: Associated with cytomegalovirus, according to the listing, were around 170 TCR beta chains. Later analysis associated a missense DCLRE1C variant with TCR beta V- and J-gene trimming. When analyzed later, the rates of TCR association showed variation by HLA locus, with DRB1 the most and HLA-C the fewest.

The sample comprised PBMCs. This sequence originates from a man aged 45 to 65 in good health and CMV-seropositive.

CDR3 in amino acids: CATSRDIEERRFF. The CDR3 DNA reads TGTGCCACCAGCAGAGATATAGAGGAGAGGAGGTTCTTC. V usage is TRBV15 and J usage is TRBJ2-1, with D uncertain. The CDR3 covers 13 residues. The germline V and J ends were trimmed by 0 bases and 15 bases, with 15 bases remaining between them. Germline V gene lookup returns CDR1 LNHNV and CDR2 YYDKDF (reference sequence).